These 8 T cell receptor beta chains were sequenced from one sample in a study of blood T cell repertoires in COVID-19. This table comes from immunoSEQ multiplex PCR, and its TCRdb copy is limited to in-frame clones, with some not included. The sample has fewer than 300,000 clones, almost 85% seen once; the top ten hold 5.1%. Input material: peripheral blood. The receptor source for this set is a man aged 50 to 60 with active or convalescent COVID-19.

V and J are TRBV9 and TRBJ2-1; perhaps TRBD1 as D (6 bases). CDR1 and CDR2 (germline): SGDLS, YYNGEE. The CDR3 totals 12 residues. V gave up 3 bases and J gave up 6 bases, with 7 bases separating them. CDR3 in amino acids: CASSAQGNEQFF. CDR3 coding DNA: TGTGCCAGCAGCGCACAGGGCAATGAGCAGTTCTTC.

The rearrangement links TRBV6-5 to TRBJ2-7, with 10 bases fitting TRBD2. Germline V gene sequence: CDR1 MNHEY, CDR2 SVGAGI. With 6 bases clipped from V and 2 bases from J, the junction kept 7 bases outside the gene matches. The CDR3 is 15 amino acids. This CDR3 reads CASSEVAGGAYEQYF. CDR3 coding DNA: TGTGCCAGCAGCGAGGTAGCGGGAGGTGCCTACGAGCAGTACTTC.

The chain is built from TRBV28 and TRBJ2-3; 7 bases are a match to TRBD1. The CDR3 is 16 amino acids. Trimming took 9 bases from V and 7 from J; bases not matched to a gene: 19. Germline lookup yields CDR1 MDHEN and CDR2 SYDVKM. The CDR3 DNA reads TGTGCCAGTACGACAAGGGCAGGGGGTCAACCCTATACGCAGTATTTT. Its protein product is CASTTRAGGQPYTQYF.

The rearrangement uses TRBV14 and TRBJ1-2; 7 bases match TRBD1. The germline gives CDR1 SGHDN, CDR2 FVKESK. V shed 4 bases, J shed 7 bases, and the junction held 6 bases outside the gene matches. This CDR3 has 13 residues. Here the CDR3 reads CASSPYRGGGYTF. For the CDR3, the DNA is TGTGCCAGCAGCCCGTACAGGGGAGGTGGCTACACCTTC.

The rearrangement joins TRBV12-3 or TRBV12-4 to TRBJ1-1; 9 bases agree with TRBD1. The CDR3 sequence is 13 residues long. The trim removed 3 bases at V and 8 bases at J, leaving 4 bases unmatched. The CDR3 DNA reads TGTGCCAGCAGTTTGGGACAGGGAAGCGAAGCTTTCTTT. It is translated as CASSLGQGSEAFF.

The chain is built from TRBV3-1 (or the pseudogene TRBV3-2) and TRBJ1-6; 7 bases are shared with TRBD1. CDR1 and CDR2 from the germline V gene are LGHDT and YNNKEL (reference sequence). This CDR3 spans 15 amino acids. V dropped 0 bases and J dropped 11; count of bases not matched to a gene: 7. CDR3 amino acids: CASSQETGWYPPLHF. As DNA, the CDR3 is TGTGCCAGCAGCCAAGAGACAGGGTGGTATCCACCCCTCCACTTT.

This chain connects TRBV5-1 to TRBJ2-1; D perhaps matches TRBD2 (5 bases). The V end was cut by 1 base, the J end by 3 bases, with 11 bases between. Germline V gene data show CDR1 as SGHRS and CDR2 as YFSETQ. CDR3 length equals 15 residues. The DNA for the CDR3 is TGCGCCAGCAGCTTGCGAGCGGTTAACTACAATGAGCAGTTCTTC. It yields the protein CASSLRAVNYNEQFF.

The chain employs TRBV4-1 and TRBJ1-6; perhaps TRBD1 as D (5 bases). V lost 3 bases to trimming and J lost 6 bases, with 15 bases between them. Germline V gene data show CDR1 as MGHRA and CDR2 as YSYEKL. The CDR3 consists of 16 residues. The CDR3 protein is CASSQERQLPNSPLHF. The CDR3 DNA follows: TGCGCCAGCAGCCAGGAACGACAGCTACCTAATTCACCCCTCCACTTT.